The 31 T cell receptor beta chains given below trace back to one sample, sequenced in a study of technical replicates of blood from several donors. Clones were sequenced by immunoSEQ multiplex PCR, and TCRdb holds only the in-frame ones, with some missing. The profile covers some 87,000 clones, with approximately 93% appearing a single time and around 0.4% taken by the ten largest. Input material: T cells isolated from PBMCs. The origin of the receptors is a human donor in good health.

CDR3 region: CASSLTAGVVYEQYF. The DNA for the CDR3 is TGTGCCAGCAGCTTAACGGCAGGGGTAGTTTACGAGCAGTACTTC. The chain employs TRBV7-3 and TRBJ2-7, with D maybe TRBD1 (6 bases). Germline CDR1 SGHTA, CDR2 FQGTGA. The CDR3 covers 15 residues. Trimming took off 0 bases at V and 4 bases at J, with 13 bases between the two ends.

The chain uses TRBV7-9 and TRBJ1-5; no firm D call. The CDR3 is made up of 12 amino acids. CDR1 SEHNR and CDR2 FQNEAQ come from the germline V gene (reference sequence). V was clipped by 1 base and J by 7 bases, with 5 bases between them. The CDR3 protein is CASSLGEQPQHF. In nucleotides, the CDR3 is TGTGCCAGCAGCTTAGGAGAGCAGCCCCAGCATTTT.

CDR3 nucleotides: TGCGCCAGCAGCCAAGATCAGCAGGTTTTCTATGGCTACACCTTC. Its protein product is CASSQDQQVFYGYTF. The J gene is TRBJ1-2, the V gene TRBV4-1; D uncertain. The CDR3 has 15 amino acids. The germline V gene has CDR1 MGHRA and CDR2 YSYEKL. Trimming took off 0 bases at V and 4 bases at J, with 12 bases between the two ends.

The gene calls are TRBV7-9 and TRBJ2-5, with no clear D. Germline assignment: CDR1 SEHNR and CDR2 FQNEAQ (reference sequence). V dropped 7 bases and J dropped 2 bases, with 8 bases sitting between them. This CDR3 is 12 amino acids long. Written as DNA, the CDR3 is TGTGCCAGCACCTTCTCTCAAGAGACCCAGTACTTC. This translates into CASTFSQETQYF. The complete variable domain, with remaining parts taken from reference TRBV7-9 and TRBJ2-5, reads DTGVSQNPRHKITKRGQNVTFRCDPISEHNRLYWYRQTLGQGPEFLTYFQNEAQLEKSRLLSDRFSAERPKGSFSTLEIQRTEQGDSAMYLCASTFSQETQYFGPGTRLLVL.

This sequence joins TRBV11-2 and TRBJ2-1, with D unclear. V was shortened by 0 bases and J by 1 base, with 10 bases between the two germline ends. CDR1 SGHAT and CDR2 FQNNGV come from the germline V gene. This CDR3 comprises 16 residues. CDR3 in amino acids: CASSLDETLSYNEQFF. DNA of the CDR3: TGTGCCAGCAGCTTAGATGAGACTTTGTCCTACAATGAGCAGTTCTTC. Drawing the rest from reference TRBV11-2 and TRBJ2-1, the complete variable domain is EAGVAQSPRYKIIEKRQSVAFWCNPISGHATLYWYQQILGQGPKLLIQFQNNGVVDDSQLPKDRFSAERLKGVDSTLKIQPAKLEDSAVYLCASSLDETLSYNEQFFGPGTRLTVL.

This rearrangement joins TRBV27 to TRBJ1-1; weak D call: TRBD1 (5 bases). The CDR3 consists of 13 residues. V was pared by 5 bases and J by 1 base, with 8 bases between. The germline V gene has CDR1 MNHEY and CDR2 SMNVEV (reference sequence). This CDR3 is CASSGAENTEAFF. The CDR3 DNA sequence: TGTGCCAGCAGTGGGGCGGAGAACACTGAAGCTTTCTTT.

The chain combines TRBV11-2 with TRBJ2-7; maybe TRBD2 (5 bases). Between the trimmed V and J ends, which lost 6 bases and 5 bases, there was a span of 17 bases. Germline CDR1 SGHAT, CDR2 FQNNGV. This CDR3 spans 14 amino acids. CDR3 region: CASSSVTGRNEQYF. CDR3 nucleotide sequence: TGTGCCAGCAGTAGTGTAACGGGAAGGAACGAGCAGTACTTC. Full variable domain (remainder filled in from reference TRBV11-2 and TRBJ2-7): EAGVAQSPRYKIIEKRQSVAFWCNPISGHATLYWYQQILGQGPKLLIQFQNNGVVDDSQLPKDRFSAERLKGVDSTLKIQPAKLEDSAVYLCASSSVTGRNEQYFGPGTRLTVT.

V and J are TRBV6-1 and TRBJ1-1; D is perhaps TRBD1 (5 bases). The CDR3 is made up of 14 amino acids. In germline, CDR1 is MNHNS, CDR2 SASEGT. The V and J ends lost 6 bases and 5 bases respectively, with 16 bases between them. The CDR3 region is CASSPGGGSTEAFF. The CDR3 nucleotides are TGTGCCAGCAGCCCCGGGGGGGGTAGTACTGAAGCTTTCTTT.

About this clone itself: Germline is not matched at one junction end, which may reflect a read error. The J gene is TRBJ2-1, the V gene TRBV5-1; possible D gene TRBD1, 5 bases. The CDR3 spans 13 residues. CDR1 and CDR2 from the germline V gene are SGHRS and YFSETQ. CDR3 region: CASSFTSTEGMVF. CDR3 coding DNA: TGCGCCAGCAGCTTCACATCGACAGAAGGGATGGTCTTC.

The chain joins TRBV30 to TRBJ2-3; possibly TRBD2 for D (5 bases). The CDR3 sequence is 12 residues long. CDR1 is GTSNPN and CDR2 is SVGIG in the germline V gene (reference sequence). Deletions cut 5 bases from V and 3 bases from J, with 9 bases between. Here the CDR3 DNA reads TGTGCCTGGGAAAGGAGGACAGATACGCAGTATTTT. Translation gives CAWERRTDTQYF.

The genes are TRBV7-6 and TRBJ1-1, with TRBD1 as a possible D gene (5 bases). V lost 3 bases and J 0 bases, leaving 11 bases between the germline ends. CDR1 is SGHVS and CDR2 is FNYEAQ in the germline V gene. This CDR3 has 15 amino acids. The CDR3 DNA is TGTGCCAGCAGCTTTGGTAAAGGGGTGAACACTGAAGCTTTCTTT. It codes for CASSFGKGVNTEAFF.

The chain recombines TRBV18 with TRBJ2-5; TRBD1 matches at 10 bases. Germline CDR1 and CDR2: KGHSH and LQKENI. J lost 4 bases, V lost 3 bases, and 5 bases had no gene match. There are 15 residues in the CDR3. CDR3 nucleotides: TGTGCCAGCTCACCCAGGGACAGGGGTGGAGAGACCCAGTACTTC. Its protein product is CASSPRDRGGETQYF.

The CDR3 region is CASSRSGTASHGELFF. The CDR3 DNA reads TGTGCCAGCTCACGTTCCGGGACAGCCAGTCACGGGGAGCTGTTTTTT. This rearrangement joins TRBV18 to TRBJ2-2; TRBD1 agrees at 7 bases. The length of the CDR3 is 16 residues. Germline V gene sequence: CDR1 KGHSH, CDR2 LQKENI. Unmatched junction bases numbered 12, after V lost 4 bases and J lost 7 bases. Based on the CDR3 plus reference TRBV18 and TRBJ2-2, the full variable domain is NAGVMQNPRHLVRRRGQEARLRCSPMKGHSHVYWYRQLPEEGLKFMVYLQKENIIDESGMPKERFSAEFPKEGPSILRIQQVVRGDSAAYFCASSRSGTASHGELFFGEGSRLTVL.

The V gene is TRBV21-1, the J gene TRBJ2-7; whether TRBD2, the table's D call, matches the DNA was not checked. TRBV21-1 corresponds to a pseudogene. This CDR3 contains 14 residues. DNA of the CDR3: TGTGCCGTCCGGGGGACTCCGACCCTCGACGAGCAGTACTTC. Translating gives CAVRGTPTLDEQYF.

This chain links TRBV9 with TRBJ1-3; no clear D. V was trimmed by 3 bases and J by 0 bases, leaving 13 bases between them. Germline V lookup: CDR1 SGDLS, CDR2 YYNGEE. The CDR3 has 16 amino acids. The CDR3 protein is CASSEYTSLSGNTIYF. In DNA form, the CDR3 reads TGTGCCAGCAGCGAGTACACCTCTCTCTCTGGAAACACCATATATTTT. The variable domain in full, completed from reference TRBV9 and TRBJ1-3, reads DSGVTQTPKHLITATGQRVTLRCSPRSGDLSVYWYQQSLDQGLQFLIQYYNGEERAKGNILERFSAQQFPDLHSELNLSSLELGDSALYFCASSEYTSLSGNTIYFGEGSWLTVV.

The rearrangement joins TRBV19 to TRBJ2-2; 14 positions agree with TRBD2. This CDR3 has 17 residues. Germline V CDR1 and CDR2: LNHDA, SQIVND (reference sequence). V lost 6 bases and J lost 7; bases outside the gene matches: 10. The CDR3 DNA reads TGTGCCAGTAGCGGACTAGCGGGAGGCATTTCGGACGGGGAGCTGTTTTTT. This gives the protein CASSGLAGGISDGELFF. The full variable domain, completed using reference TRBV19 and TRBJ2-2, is DGGITQSPKYLFRKEGQNVTLSCEQNLNHDAMYWYRQDPGQGLRLIYYSQIVNDFQKGDIAEGYSVSREKKESFPLTVTSAQKNPTAFYLCASSGLAGGISDGELFFGEGSRLTVL.

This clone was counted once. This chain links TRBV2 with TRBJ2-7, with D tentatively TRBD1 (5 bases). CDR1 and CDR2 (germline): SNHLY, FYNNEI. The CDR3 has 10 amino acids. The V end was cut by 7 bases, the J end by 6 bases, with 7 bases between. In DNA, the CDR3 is TGTGCCAGCAAAGGGGCCGAGCAGTACTTC. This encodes CASKGAEQYF.

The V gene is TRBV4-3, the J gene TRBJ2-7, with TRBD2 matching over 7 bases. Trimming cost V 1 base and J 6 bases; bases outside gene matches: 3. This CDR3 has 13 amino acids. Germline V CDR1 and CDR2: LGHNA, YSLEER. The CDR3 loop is CASSQGGSVEQYF. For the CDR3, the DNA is TGCGCCAGCAGCCAAGGCGGGAGTGTCGAGCAGTACTTC.

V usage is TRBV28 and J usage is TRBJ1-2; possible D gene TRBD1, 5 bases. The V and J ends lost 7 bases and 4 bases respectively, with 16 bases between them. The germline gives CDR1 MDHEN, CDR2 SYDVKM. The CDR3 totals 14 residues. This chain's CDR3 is CASTSGGAGYGYTF. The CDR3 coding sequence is TGTGCCAGCACATCCGGAGGGGCAGGCTATGGCTACACCTTC.

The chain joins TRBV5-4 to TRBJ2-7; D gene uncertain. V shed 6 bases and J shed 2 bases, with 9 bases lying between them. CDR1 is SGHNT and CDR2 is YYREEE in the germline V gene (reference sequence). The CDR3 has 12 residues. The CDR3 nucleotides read TGTGCCAGCATGAGGATAACCTACGAGCAGTACTTC. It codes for CASMRITYEQYF.

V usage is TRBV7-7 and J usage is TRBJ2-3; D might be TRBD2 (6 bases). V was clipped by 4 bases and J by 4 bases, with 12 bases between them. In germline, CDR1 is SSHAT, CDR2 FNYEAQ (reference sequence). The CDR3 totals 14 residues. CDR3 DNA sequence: TGTGCCAGCAGCTCATACCCGGGGGCAGATACGCAGTATTTT. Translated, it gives CASSSYPGADTQYF.

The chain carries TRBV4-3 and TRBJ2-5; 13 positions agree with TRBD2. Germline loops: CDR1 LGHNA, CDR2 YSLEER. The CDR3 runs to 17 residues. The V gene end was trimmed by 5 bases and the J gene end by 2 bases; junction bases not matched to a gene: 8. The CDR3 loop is CASSSWTSGGKQETQYF. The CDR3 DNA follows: TGCGCCAGCAGCTCGTGGACTAGCGGGGGCAAGCAAGAGACCCAGTACTTC.

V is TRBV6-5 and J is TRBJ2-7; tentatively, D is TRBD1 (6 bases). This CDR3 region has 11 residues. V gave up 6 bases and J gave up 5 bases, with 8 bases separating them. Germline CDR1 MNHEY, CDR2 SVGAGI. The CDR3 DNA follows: TGTGCCAGCAGCGAGGGGGACGAGCAGTACTTC. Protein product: CASSEGDEQYF.

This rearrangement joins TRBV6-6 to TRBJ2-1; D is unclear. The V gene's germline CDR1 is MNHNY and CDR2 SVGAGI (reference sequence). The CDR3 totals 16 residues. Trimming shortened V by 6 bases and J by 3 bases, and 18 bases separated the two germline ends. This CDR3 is CASSRPGATHYNEQFF. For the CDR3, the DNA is TGTGCCAGCAGCCGCCCAGGCGCAACTCACTACAATGAGCAGTTCTTC.

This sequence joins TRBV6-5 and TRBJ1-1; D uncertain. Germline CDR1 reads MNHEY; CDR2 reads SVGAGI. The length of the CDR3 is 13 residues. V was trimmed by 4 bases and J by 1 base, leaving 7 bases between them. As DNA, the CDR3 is TGTGCCAGCAGTTCCGGAGAGAACACTGAAGCTTTCTTT. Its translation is CASSSGENTEAFF.

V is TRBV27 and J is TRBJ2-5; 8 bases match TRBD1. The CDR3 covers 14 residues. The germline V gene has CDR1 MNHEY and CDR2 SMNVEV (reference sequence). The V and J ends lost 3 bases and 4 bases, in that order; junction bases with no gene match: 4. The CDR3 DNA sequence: TGTGCCAGCAGTTTCTCGACAGGGGTAGAGACCCAGTACTTC. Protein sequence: CASSFSTGVETQYF.

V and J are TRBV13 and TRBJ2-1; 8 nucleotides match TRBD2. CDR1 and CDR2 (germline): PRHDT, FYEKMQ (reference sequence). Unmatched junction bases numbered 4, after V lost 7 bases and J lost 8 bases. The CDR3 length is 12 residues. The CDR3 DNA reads TGTGCCAGCACCCGGGGGGGGGATGAGCAGTTCTTC. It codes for CASTRGGDEQFF.

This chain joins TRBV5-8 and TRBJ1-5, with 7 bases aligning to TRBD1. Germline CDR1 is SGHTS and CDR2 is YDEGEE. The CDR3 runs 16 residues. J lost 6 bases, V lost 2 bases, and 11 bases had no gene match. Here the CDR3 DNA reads TGTGCCAGCAGCTTCGGGGACAGAGAAAGTGGTCAGCCCCAGCATTTT. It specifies CASSFGDRESGQPQHF.

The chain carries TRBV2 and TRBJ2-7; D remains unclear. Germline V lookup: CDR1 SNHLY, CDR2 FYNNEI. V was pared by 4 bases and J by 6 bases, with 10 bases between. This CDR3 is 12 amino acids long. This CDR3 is CASSVPPPEQYF. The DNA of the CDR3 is TGTGCCAGCAGTGTCCCCCCTCCCGAGCAGTACTTC. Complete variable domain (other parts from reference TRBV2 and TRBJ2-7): EPEVTQTPSHQVTQMGQEVILRCVPISNHLYFYWYRQILGQKVEFLVSFYNNEISEKSEIFDDQFSVERPDGSNFTLKIRSTKLEDSAMYFCASSVPPPEQYFGPGTRLTVT.

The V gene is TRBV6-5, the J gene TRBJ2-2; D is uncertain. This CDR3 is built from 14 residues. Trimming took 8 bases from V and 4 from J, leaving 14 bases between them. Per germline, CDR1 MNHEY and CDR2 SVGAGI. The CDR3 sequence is CASLDQAGTGELFF. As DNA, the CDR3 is TGTGCCAGCCTCGACCAGGCTGGCACCGGGGAGCTGTTTTTT.

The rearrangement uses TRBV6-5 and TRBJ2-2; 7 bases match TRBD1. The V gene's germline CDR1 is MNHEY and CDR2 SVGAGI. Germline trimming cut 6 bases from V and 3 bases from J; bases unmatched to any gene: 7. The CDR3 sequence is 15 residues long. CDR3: CASSAQGSYTGELFF. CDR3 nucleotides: TGTGCCAGCAGCGCACAGGGGTCCTACACCGGGGAGCTGTTTTTT.